This T cell receptor beta chain was observed in a study of blood T cell repertoires in COVID-19. Background on the study: Samples representing acute and convalescent COVID-19 were sourced from the United States, Italy and Spain. Sources were T cells, B-cell-depleted T cells, or PBMCs; the material itself was cDNA or gDNA.

Original methodology: Using reference gene primer amplification, nucleated cell counts were estimated. Sequencing used immunoSEQ multiplex PCR; TCRdb keeps in-frame clones, though not all of them. V, J and clone size are taken as reported in that table, and D and trimming were inferred from the DNA itself. This table has approximately 330,000 clones, 87% appearing once. The germline gives CDR1 SGHVS, CDR2 FNYEAQ. The CDR3 sequence is 13 residues long. The germline V and J ends were trimmed by 2 bases and 7 bases, with 8 bases remaining between them. The rearrangement uses TRBV7-6 and TRBJ2-2; perhaps TRBD2 as D (6 bases). The sample was peripheral blood. This TCR came from a man aged 25 to 45 with COVID-19, enrolled during active disease. CDR3 sequence: CASSLWGDGELFF. Written as DNA, the CDR3 is TGTGCCAGCAGCTTATGGGGGGACGGGGAGCTGTTTTTT.